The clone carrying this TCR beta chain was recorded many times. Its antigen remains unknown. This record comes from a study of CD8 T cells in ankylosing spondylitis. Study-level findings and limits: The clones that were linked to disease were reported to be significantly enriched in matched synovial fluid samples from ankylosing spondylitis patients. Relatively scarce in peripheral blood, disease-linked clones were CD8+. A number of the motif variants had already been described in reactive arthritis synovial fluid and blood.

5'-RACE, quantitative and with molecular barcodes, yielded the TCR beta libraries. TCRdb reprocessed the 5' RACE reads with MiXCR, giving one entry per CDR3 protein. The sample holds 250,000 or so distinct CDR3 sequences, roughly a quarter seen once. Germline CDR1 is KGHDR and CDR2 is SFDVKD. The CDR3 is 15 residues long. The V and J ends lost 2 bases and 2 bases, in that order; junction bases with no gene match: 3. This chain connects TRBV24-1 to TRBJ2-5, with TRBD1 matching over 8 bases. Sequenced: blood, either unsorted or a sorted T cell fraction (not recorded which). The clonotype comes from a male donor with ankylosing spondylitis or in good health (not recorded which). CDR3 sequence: CATSDSRGLQETQYF. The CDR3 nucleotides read TGTGCCACCAGTGATTCCAGGGGGCTACAAGAGACCCAGTACTTC.